This T cell receptor beta chain was recovered during a study of cytomegalovirus exposure and HLA in healthy donors (dated by TCRdb to about 2017). Turning to the overall study: An earlier analysis of about 560 of the donors reported about 260 Gb of sequence data and 95 million to 140 million unique TCR beta sequences obtained from around 170 million T cells. Donor age, sex, ethnicity and CMV serostatus were compiled alongside the repertoire data. A later analysis re-examined previously published TCR beta repertoires from several hundred donors and added high-resolution HLA genotyping to investigate patterns of TCR occurrence. A later genetic analysis used genome-wide SNP genotypes for about 60% of the roughly 670 donors, treating that subset as a discovery cohort. To predict cytomegalovirus infection status, the study combined high-throughput TCR immunosequencing, statistical association of individual TCRs with disease status, and machine learning. Roughly five DR-DQ haplotypes were treated as single units for association and clustering because of strong linkage in the cohort. Both class I and class II loci were covered by HLA typing, at four-digit resolution. Using immunosequencing, the study profiled T cell repertoires from fewer than 850 subjects and related those repertoires to cytomegalovirus serostatus. The genetic ancestry cluster associated with self-reported Caucasian donors included about 81% of the approximately 430 genotyped donors. Along with the approximately 670-subject first cohort, a separate validation cohort of around 110 different subjects was used. An earlier analysis of about 620 of the donors applied high-throughput TCR beta sequencing to assess whether each TCR beta V gene segment acted as functional or pseudogenic. About 300 gigabases of sequencing data and roughly 81 million unique TCR sequences made up an early release that covered fewer than 650 HLA-typed donors. Among a few hundred genotyped donors of the cohort, an average of around 240,000 unique TCR beta nucleotide sequences were sequenced per donor, roughly a sixth of them non-productive. Rather than drawing on any new phenotypic data, the later analysis identified candidate immune exposures from TCR beta sequences and the way those sequences occurred across donors. Typing coverage differed by locus: A, B, C, DRB1 and DQB1 were typed in roughly 629-630 donors, DQA1 in about 500, DPA1 in 600 to 610, and DPB1 in 472. The study aimed to test whether cataloging public T cell receptors could reveal signatures of past pathogen exposure. All discovery cohort repertoires had been generated using a single sequencing platform.

This clone was seen a handful of times. The clone's antigen remains unknown. No base quality values were provided; no much bigger clone lies one nucleotide off. General findings and caveats noted by the study authors: A group of highly shared sequence variants was considered likely to be a technical artifact of the sequencing pipeline. Only TCR beta chains were sequenced in this cohort, and the absence of alpha or paired-chain data limited detectable features. Correlated functional status among segregating V segments might reflect linkage disequilibrium, but an unknown experimental factor could not be ruled out. Most CMV-associated TCR beta chains appeared to be HLA-restricted in a later analysis, and the HLA associations seemed to be driven largely by CMV exposure. HLA typing was unavailable for some donors at each locus, so association tests used only the typed subset. The study listed around 160 TCR beta chains as associated with cytomegalovirus. Roughly 15 rarely observed V segments, including chromosome 9 orphons, were excluded from the earlier analysis of a few hundred of the donors because counts were too low. In an earlier analysis of approximately 590 of the donors, most TCR beta V segments appeared in productive rearrangements about 90% or about 30% of the time, broadly matching IMGT annotations. The only immune exposure information available for the cohort was CMV serostatus. A later analysis found that HLA-associated TCR beta chains were more clonally expanded and had lower generation probabilities than equally common non-associated chains. Because the 87-base-pair reads could not distinguish some IMGT-functional V segments, including TRBV6-2 and TRBV6-3, those segments were excluded. A further reported finding was that TCR beta sequences accurately predicted the HLA-A and HLA-B alleles for most subjects in the first cohort. In both the original and validation cohorts, the classifier was reported to diagnose cytomegalovirus status with high specificity and sensitivity. When HLA alleles, especially DR and DQ, strongly co-occurred, TCR associations were difficult to assign to individual alleles. A few of the identified cytomegalovirus-associated TCR beta chains were confirmed in vitro to be specific for cytomegalovirus antigens. A later analysis found that TCR association rates varied across HLA loci, with DRB1 alleles showing the most associated TCRs and HLA-C alleles the fewest. In a later genetic analysis, a missense DCLRE1C variant was associated with V-gene and J-gene trimming of TCR beta chains, and the association was replicated in an independent cohort. The authors suggested that the approach could potentially be extended to other disease states and immunological phenotypes. A later analysis reported that several top co-occurrence clusters appeared linked to parvovirus B19, influenza, CMV and Epstein-Barr virus. Most TCR sequences were observed very rarely across donors, whereas some public TCRs were present in many individuals. At a false discovery rate of 0.05, a later analysis linked some 17,000 TCR beta sequences to specific HLA alleles. According to a later genetic analysis, donors in an Asian-associated ancestry cluster had fewer N-insertions in productive TCRs than the approximately 690-donor mean. The presence/absence analyses assumed that sequencing depth was roughly uniform across donors, and that assumption may not be true.

The cohort consisted of 666 healthy bone marrow donors. At the time of sampling, every cohort member was nominally healthy, though immune exposures that went unrecorded were likely present. The donor was CMV seronegative and was included in the group of a few hundred seronegative cohort members. Each donor provided a peripheral blood sample, and peripheral blood mononuclear cells were used for TCR beta sequencing. Genomic DNA extraction from the blood cell samples was performed with the Qiagen DNeasy Blood Extraction Kit. The library was built by means of the immunoSEQ multiplex PCR assay. For the multiplex PCR, a mixture combining 60 forward primers for TCR Vbeta segments and 13 reverse primers for TCR Jbeta segments was used. The CDR3 region of rearranged TCR beta genes was amplified from genomic DNA by a multiplex PCR assay. Amplified TCR beta libraries were sequenced as 87-base-pair reads on the Illumina HiSeq System. The study's own analysis went as follows. Across the 670 or so repertoires, a later analysis counted around 80 million unique TCR beta chains, around 11 million of which were shared by at least two donors. A nearest-neighbor algorithm error-corrected the raw reads and collapsed the reads into unique sequences, merging closely related sequences to remove PCR and sequencing errors. CDR3 sequences were aligned to IMGT reference sequences to assign V, D and J gene segments. For a sequence to be retained, a match of at least six nucleotides was required to both a V gene segment and a J gene segment. A rearrangement was called productive if the CDR3 had no stop codons and remained in frame with V and J, and every other rearrangement was called non-productive. CDR3 was defined according to IMGT convention as the region running from the second conserved V-encoded cysteine to the conserved J-encoded phenylalanine. The earlier analysis of roughly 590 of the donors excluded sequences that lacked an unambiguous match to a single V gene segment. An earlier analysis of a few hundred of the donors classified V segments as functional when productive rearrangements were above 56.7% and as segregating when the standard deviation between donors was above 5%. To diagnose cytomegalovirus status from the catalog of TCR beta chain sequences, a statistical classification framework was built. A later analysis assigned V and J genes by comparing TCR nucleotide sequences with IMGT/GENE-DB human TR gene sequences. Using the TCRdist pipeline, a later analysis assigned CDR3 sequences along with most-parsimonious VDJ recombination scenarios. A later analysis defined each TCR beta chain by its CDR3 amino acid sequence plus V-gene family, and excluded reads lacking a unique V-gene family. A later analysis removed 592 highly shared, low-generation-probability nucleotide sequences to deal with suspected cross-contamination and a sequencing artifact. In a later analysis, a clonal expansion index was calculated for each public chain from normalized within-repertoire ranks of inferred template counts. A later analysis computed generation probabilities with a VDJ recombination model fitted to out-of-frame rearrangements, and checked the results against IGoR. Hypergeometric tests were used in a later analysis to score TCR-TCR, TCR-HLA and TCR-CMV co-occurrence, with a repertoire-size bias correction applied to the TCR pairs. False discovery rates were estimated in a later analysis by permuting HLA or CMV assignments 20 times. In a later analysis, co-occurring TCRs were grouped with DBSCAN, and TCRdist sequence similarity was added when clustering was performed within HLA-allele-positive subsets. Repertoires with fewer than 30,000 or more than 120,000 public chains were left out of co-occurrence clustering, as were four to six repertoires with anomalous nucleotide sharing. TCRdb carries this immuneACCESS record with in-frame sequences only. Its versions omit some clonotypes, under half of them owing to an unresolved V gene in the studies checked, with the rest unexplained. V and J calls and clone size are as listed in that table; D and trimming were resolved from the DNA. The table for this sample lists more than 100,000 clones; about 70% of them were counted only once. The ten biggest clones cover about 2.6% of the sample.

The CDR3, cysteine through phenylalanine, is 16 amino acids long. Left in the record is the CDR3 DNA by itself, 48 bases read in frame from the first base. The CDR1 and CDR2 encoded by the germline V gene (reference sequence) are LNHDA and SQIVND. Trimming at the junction amounts to 7 bases on V and 3 bases on J, and the germline ends lie 20 bases apart. The rearrangement combines TRBV19 with TRBJ2-3, with a weak D call of TRBD1 (6 bases match). This clonotype was sampled from a woman in her 40s in good health and CMV-seronegative. The sequencing input was PBMCs. The CDR3 protein: CASTTGSSLRTDTQYF. The base sequence is TGTGCCAGTACTACAGGGAGTTCGCTTAGGACAGATACGCAGTATTTT.